A selection of T cell receptor beta chains follows, all from one sample in a study of blood T cell repertoires in COVID-19. Assay: immunoSEQ multiplex PCR; the TCRdb copy retains only in-frame clones and omits some. The sample yields approximately 300,000 clones, 80% to 95% seen once. Specimen: peripheral blood. The receptors originated from a woman in her twenties or thirties with COVID-19, enrolled during active disease. CDR3s include the opening cysteine and the closing phenylalanine or tryptophan. The D gene is left open where the match is weak. Only some rows state a clone size, as once, few, many or a class for expanded clones.

.	TRBV19	TRBJ2-7	.	TGTGCCAGTAGTAGCGCGGGAAGAACGGGCTCCTACGAGCAGTACTTC	CASSSAGRTGSYEQYF
.	TRBV27	TRBJ2-5	.	TGTGCCAGCAGTTTACGGGGGTTCGGGGAGACCCAGTACTTC	CASSLRGFGETQYF
.	TRBV6-5	TRBJ2-7	TRBD2	TGTGCCAGCAGTTGGGAGGGCCCTTCCCCCTACTACGAGCAGTACTTC	CASSWEGPSPYYEQYF
.	TRBV14	TRBJ2-5	TRBD2	TGTGCCAGCAGCCACCAAGGGCGACTAGCGGGAGCCCCGGGGGAGACCCAGTACTTC	CASSHQGRLAGAPGETQYF
.	TRBV6-2/TRBV6-3	TRBJ2-3	TRBD2	TGTGCCAGCAGTTACCCCCCCAGCGGGAGGGGCACAGATACGCAGTATTTT	CASSYPPSGRGTDTQYF
.	TRBV10-3	TRBJ2-3	.	TGTGCCATCAGGCCCCAGGGGCAGAGCACAGATACGCAGTATTTT	CAIRPQGQSTDTQYF
.	TRBV7-9	TRBJ2-3	.	TGTGCCAGCAGCTTTGAGGTGCCAGATACGCAGTATTTT	CASSFEVPDTQYF
.	TRBV7-2	TRBJ2-7	.	TGTGCCAGCAGCTTAGCAACACAGCAGTACTTC	CASSLATQQYF
.	TRBV7-8	TRBJ1-6	TRBD1	TGTGCCAGCAGCTTACCCAGAAACAGGGGGTTGTATAATTCACCCCTCCACTTT	CASSLPRNRGLYNSPLHF
.	TRBV4-1	TRBJ2-1	.	TGCGCCAGCAGCCCTGGTCCGGGGTCGAATGAGCAGTTCTTC	CASSPGPGSNEQFF
.	TRBV6-5	TRBJ2-1	.	TGTGCCAGCAGCCCAACCCCCCGGGGCTACAATGAGCAGTTCTTC	CASSPTPRGYNEQFF
.	TRBV6-6	TRBJ2-3	.	TGTGCCAGCAGACCCACGGGATCCACAGATACGCAGTATTTT	CASRPTGSTDTQYF
.	TRBV9	TRBJ2-3	TRBD2	TGTGCCAGCAGCATTAGCGGGAGCACAGATACGCAGTATTTT	CASSISGSTDTQYF
.	TRBV25-1	TRBJ2-2	TRBD2	TGTGCCAGCAGTCCTGGCGGGAGTCCCGGGGAGCTGTTTTTT	CASSPGGSPGELFF
.	TRBV4-2	TRBJ1-3	.	TGTGCCAGCAGCCAAGATCATCCCAGGGCCAGCGACACCATATATTTT	CASSQDHPRASDTIYF
.	TRBV9	TRBJ1-4	.	TGTGCCAGCAGCGTAGGGACTGGACAGTCTAATGAAAAACTGTTTTTT	CASSVGTGQSNEKLFF
.	TRBV18	TRBJ2-7	.	TGTGCCAGCTCCCGTCGCCGAACGGTAGAGGACGAGCAGTACTTC	CASSRRRTVEDEQYF
.	TRBV6-2/TRBV6-3	TRBJ1-5	TRBD1	TGTGCCAGCAGTTATGTTGCGGCAGGGGGGAGTCAGCCCCAGCATTTT	CASSYVAAGGSQPQHF
.	TRBV7-3	TRBJ2-3	.	TGTGCCAGCAGCTTATCCGGGGGTAGCACAGATACGCAGTATTTT	CASSLSGGSTDTQYF
once	TRBV29-1	TRBJ2-2	TRBD1	TGCAGCGTTGGGACAGGGGAGTTCGCCGGGGAGCTGTTTTTT	CSVGTGEFAGELFF
many	TRBV6-2/TRBV6-3	TRBJ2-5	TRBD2	TGTGCCAGCAGTAGTCAGCGGGAAGGGGCGGTAGAGACCCAGTACTTC	CASSSQREGAVETQYF
.	TRBV10-3	TRBJ1-4	TRBD1	TGTGCCATCACTAGGACAGGAGCTAATGAAAAACTGTTTTTT	CAITRTGANEKLFF
.	TRBV25-1	TRBJ1-6	.	TGTGCCAGCAGTTCCCAGGGAACCAATTCACCCCTCCACTTT	CASSSQGTNSPLHF
.	TRBV27	TRBJ2-5	TRBD2	TGTGCCAGCAGTTCCCTGGCTAGCGGGAGGTGGAAGACCCAGTACTTC	CASSSLASGRWKTQYF
.	TRBV10-1	TRBJ2-5	.	TGCGCCAGCAGCAGGGGAGAAGAGACCCAGTACTTC	CASSRGEETQYF
.	TRBV12-5	TRBJ2-3	TRBD2	TGTGCTAGTGCCAGCCCCCCAGGAGCGGGAGGGATGGATACGCAGTATTTT	CASASPPGAGGMDTQYF
once	TRBV2	TRBJ1-4	.	TGTGCCAGCAGACAGGGTGTCGGTGAAAAACTGTTTTTT	CASRQGVGEKLFF
once	TRBV9	TRBJ2-3	TRBD2	TGTGCCAGCAGCCTCGGGACTAGCGGGGGAAGCACAGATACGCAGTATTTT	CASSLGTSGGSTDTQYF
few	TRBV3-1/TRBV3-2	TRBJ2-7	TRBD2	TGTGCCAGCAGCCAAGATCGGGGAGGGCCAAGTATCTACGAGCAGTACTTC	CASSQDRGGPSIYEQYF
.	TRBV19	TRBJ1-1	TRBD1	TGTGCCAGTCTGGACAGGGTTTGGTCTGAAGCTTTCTTT	CASLDRVWSEAFF
once	TRBV10-3	TRBJ2-7	TRBD2	TGTGCCATCAGTGAGACCGGACTAGCGGGAGGGTGGGAGCAGTACTTC	CAISETGLAGGWEQYF
.	TRBV5-1	TRBJ1-6	TRBD1	TGCGCCAGCAGCTTGGAGCCAGGGGGTAAAAATTCACCCCTCCACTTT	CASSLEPGGKNSPLHF
.	TRBV2	TRBJ1-6	TRBD1	TGTGCCAGCAGTGAAGGGACAGGGAGGAATTCACCCCTCCACTTT	CASSEGTGRNSPLHF
.	TRBV19	TRBJ1-5	.	TGTGCCAGTAGTAGATACCCGAGGAGCAATCAGCCCCAGCATTTT	CASSRYPRSNQPQHF
.	TRBV5-6	TRBJ2-3	.	TGTGCCAGCAGCTTGGGGGCCACGCAGTATTTT	CASSLGATQYF
.	TRBV30	TRBJ1-4	.	TGTGCCGGGGCGGCAGGTCGTGGGGAAAAACTGTTTTTT	CAGAAGRGEKLFF
.	TRBV24-1	TRBJ2-2	TRBD2	TGTGCCACCAGTGAGGAAGGACTAGCGCGAACCGGGGAGCTGTTTTTT	CATSEEGLARTGELFF
.	TRBV6-2/TRBV6-3	TRBJ2-1	TRBD2	TGTGCCAGCAGTTTCATAGCGGGAGTATCCTACAATGAGCAGTTCTTC	CASSFIAGVSYNEQFF
.	TRBV6-1	TRBJ2-2	.	TGTGCCAGCAGTGAAGTTGACTACCGACCCTCGAACACCGGGGAGCTGTTTTTT	CASSEVDYRPSNTGELFF
.	TRBV20-1	TRBJ2-7	.	TGCAGTGCTACCCCCAGGAGGGAGCAGTACTTC	CSATPRREQYF
.	TRBV13	TRBJ2-7	.	TGTGCCAGCAGCTTGCGGTTCTACGAGCAGTACTTC	CASSLRFYEQYF
.	TRBV19	TRBJ2-3	.	TGTGCCAGTAGTATAGAGGAACCGTGGGGCAAAGTCACAGATACGCAGTATTTT	CASSIEEPWGKVTDTQYF